Presented here are 20 T cell receptor beta chains from one specimen sequenced in a study of CD8 T cells in Susac syndrome. RNA totalling about 0.5 to 1 ug underwent reverse transcription with random hexamers. TCRdb called the immunoSEQ multiplex PCR reads again in MiXCR, with one record for every CDR3 protein. Of 170,000 or so distinct CDR3 sequences in the sample, around 95% were seen once. What was sequenced was CD8+ T cells from PBMCs. These receptors originate from a human donor with multiple sclerosis.

The chain has TRBV12-3 or TRBV12-4 and TRBJ2-7, with TRBD2 matching over 11 bases. Trimming cost V 3 bases and J 5 bases; bases outside gene matches: 6. The CDR3 contains 15 residues. The CDR3 region has the DNA TGTGCCAGCAGTTTGAGACTAGCGGGGTCGGACGAGCAGTACTTC. It encodes CASSLRLAGSDEQYF.

This chain's CDR3 is CASSLINRPYYEQYF. The CDR3 DNA reads as TGTGCCAGCAGCTTAATCAACAGGCCATACTACGAGCAGTACTTC. The rearrangement uses TRBV7-9 and TRBJ2-7; D possibly corresponds to TRBD1 (5 bases). Looked up from germline, CDR1 is SEHNR and CDR2 is FQNEAQ (reference sequence). The CDR3 consists of 15 residues. Trimming took 2 bases from V and 3 from J, leaving 14 bases between them. Combining the CDR3 with reference TRBV7-9 and TRBJ2-7 gives the whole variable domain DTGVSQNPRHKITKRGQNVTFRCDPISEHNRLYWYRQTLGQGPEFLTYFQNEAQLEKSRLLSDRFSAERPKGSFSTLEIQRTEQGDSAMYLCASSLINRPYYEQYFGPGTRLTVT.

J is TRBJ1-2 and V is TRBV7-9; 7 bases agree with TRBD1. Germline V gene lookup returns CDR1 SEHNR and CDR2 FQNEAQ (reference sequence). The V and J ends lost 5 bases and 4 bases, in that order; junction bases with no gene match: 1. This CDR3 has 12 residues. Here the CDR3 DNA reads TGTGCCAGCAGCGGGGACAGCTATGGCTACACCTTC. It is translated as CASSGDSYGYTF. Looking up the rest from reference TRBV7-9 and TRBJ1-2 gives the full variable domain: DTGVSQNPRHKITKRGQNVTFRCDPISEHNRLYWYRQTLGQGPEFLTYFQNEAQLEKSRLLSDRFSAERPKGSFSTLEIQRTEQGDSAMYLCASSGDSYGYTFGSGTRLTVV.

The rearrangement links TRBV30 to TRBJ1-1, with D perhaps matching TRBD1 (6 bases). The ends were cut back, 2 bases at V and 1 base at J, with 23 bases in the middle. Germline V gene data show CDR1 as GTSNPN and CDR2 as SVGIG (reference sequence). The CDR3 contains 18 residues. This CDR3 reads CAWSSSNRELVWNTEAFF. The DNA for the CDR3 is TGTGCCTGGAGTTCATCTAACAGGGAATTGGTTTGGAACACTGAAGCTTTCTTT.

The chain is built from TRBV6-5 and TRBJ2-5; 8 bases are a match to TRBD2. V gave up 3 bases and J gave up 2 bases; unmatched junction bases: 5. This CDR3 has 15 residues. Germline CDR1 is MNHEY and CDR2 is SVGAGI. CDR3 sequence: CASSYQLAAQETQYF. In DNA, the CDR3 is TGTGCCAGCAGTTATCAACTAGCGGCTCAAGAGACCCAGTACTTC.

The chain joins TRBV29-1 to TRBJ2-7; 8 nucleotides align to TRBD1. V lost 4 bases, J lost 2 bases, and 7 bases stayed unmatched. The CDR3 is made up of 14 amino acids. Germline-derived CDR1 and CDR2 are SQVTM and ANQGSEA. Written as DNA, the CDR3 is TGCAGCGTTGCCGGGACAGGCTCAACCTACGAGCAGTACTTC. It codes for CSVAGTGSTYEQYF.

The chain carries TRBV29-1 and TRBJ1-1; a weak D match, TRBD1 (6 bases). The CDR3 has 12 residues. V was trimmed by 6 bases and J by 4 bases, leaving 12 bases between them. Germline V CDR1 and CDR2: SQVTM, ANQGSEA. DNA of the CDR3: TGCAGCGTCGTCACAGGGTTCACTGAAGCTTTCTTT. Translated, it gives CSVVTGFTEAFF.

V gene TRBV28 combines with J gene TRBJ2-1, with 8 positions matching TRBD2. CDR1 and CDR2 from the germline V gene are MDHEN and SYDVKM. The J segment lost 0 bases and the V segment lost 4 bases, leaving 5 bases of the junction unmatched. CDR3 size: 16 residues. This CDR3 reads CASSWDSGNSYNEQFF. The CDR3 DNA reads as TGTGCCAGCAGTTGGGATAGCGGGAACTCCTACAATGAGCAGTTCTTC. The full variable domain, with the rest looked up from reference TRBV28 and TRBJ2-1, is DVKVTQSSRYLVKRTGEKVFLECVQDMDHENMFWYRQDPGLGLRLIYFSYDVKMKEKGDIPEGYSVSREKKERFSLILESASTNQTSMYLCASSWDSGNSYNEQFFGPGTRLTVL.

This sequence joins TRBV7-9 and TRBJ2-7, with 7 bases matching TRBD2. The CDR3 loop spans 12 amino acids. Germline V lookup: CDR1 SEHNR, CDR2 FQNEAQ (reference sequence). Trimming at V came to 5 bases and at J to 5 bases, leaving 3 bases not matched to a gene. The CDR3 DNA reads TGTGCCAGCAGCGCGCGGGGGAACGAGCAGTACTTC. The encoded protein is CASSARGNEQYF.

V and J are TRBV20-1 and TRBJ2-7; no clear D. Germline V gives CDR1 DFQATT, CDR2 SNEGSKA (reference sequence). The CDR3 has 15 residues. V dropped 1 base and J dropped 3 bases, with 16 bases sitting between them. Here the CDR3 DNA reads TGCAGTGCTAGAGTCCCCAGTCTGGGTAACTACGAGCAGTACTTC. As protein: CSARVPSLGNYEQYF.

The chain has TRBV28 and TRBJ2-7; 9 bases map to TRBD2. CDR1 is MDHEN, CDR2 SYDVKM, per germline. The CDR3 length is 17 residues. J gave up 3 bases and V 5 bases, and 14 bases lay outside the gene matches. CDR3 sequence: CASSVTGLSGRFYEQYF. The CDR3 DNA reads TGTGCCAGCAGTGTAACTGGACTAAGCGGGAGGTTCTACGAGCAGTACTTC.

V and J are TRBV9 and TRBJ1-2, with 7 bases fitting TRBD1. CDR1 and CDR2 from the germline V gene are SGDLS and YYNGEE. V lost 3 bases and J lost 7; bases outside the gene matches: 6. The CDR3 contains 13 residues. CDR3 in amino acids: CASSGTGLGGYTF. The CDR3 nucleotides are TGTGCCAGCAGCGGGACAGGTTTAGGTGGCTACACCTTC.

This chain connects TRBV29-1 to TRBJ2-4; 13 nucleotides align to TRBD2. V was clipped by 6 bases and J by 7 bases; unmatched bases: 9. The germline V gene has CDR1 SQVTM and CDR2 ANQGSEA. CDR3 size: 15 residues. The CDR3 DNA reads as TGCAGCGTCCTTGGACTAGCGGGAGAAAGGAACATTCAGTACTTC. As protein: CSVLGLAGERNIQYF.

The chain combines TRBV4-1 with TRBJ1-6; a weak D match, TRBD1 (5 bases). V lost 2 bases and J 8 bases, leaving 28 bases between the germline ends. CDR1 is MGHRA, CDR2 YSYEKL, per germline. This CDR3 has 20 amino acids. The CDR3 loop is CASSQNIPPPRDISDSPLHF. The CDR3 coding sequence is TGCGCCAGCAGCCAAAATATTCCTCCCCCCAGGGATATTTCTGATTCACCCCTCCACTTT.

This clonotype has just one count. J is TRBJ2-1 and V is TRBV30; no clear D. This CDR3 contains 14 residues. CDR1 is GTSNPN, CDR2 SVGIG, per germline (reference sequence). V was pared by 3 bases and J by 1 base, with 10 bases between. CDR3 in amino acids: CAWSIEVSYNEQFF. The CDR3 nucleotides read TGTGCCTGGAGCATTGAGGTTTCCTACAATGAGCAGTTCTTC.

The chain recombines TRBV27 with TRBJ2-1, with 8 bases that match TRBD1. Trimming took 5 bases from V and 8 from J; bases not matched to a gene: 8. CDR1 MNHEY and CDR2 SMNVEV come from the germline V gene (reference sequence). This CDR3 is built from 14 residues. CDR3 nucleotide sequence: TGTGCCAGCAGTGTCGGGACAGGTTACGATGAGCAGTTCTTC. It yields the protein CASSVGTGYDEQFF.

The chain uses TRBV5-6 and TRBJ1-1; D is undetermined. There are 15 residues in the CDR3. Trimming left V 0 bases short and J 1 base short, with 10 bases between. CDR1 and CDR2 from the germline V gene are SGHDT and YYEEEE. DNA for the CDR3: TGTGCCAGCAGCTTGGATCGTTGGGAGAACACTGAAGCTTTCTTT. Amino acids: CASSLDRWENTEAFF.

This chain links TRBV27 with TRBJ2-7, with 7 bases aligning to TRBD2. Per the germline V gene, CDR1 is MNHEY and CDR2 is SMNVEV (reference sequence). The CDR3 runs to 12 residues. With V trimmed by 6 bases and J by 3 bases, 2 bases remained unmatched. CDR3 loop: CASRGGGYEQYF. Here the CDR3 DNA reads TGTGCCAGCAGGGGCGGGGGCTACGAGCAGTACTTC.

V gene TRBV12-5 combines with J gene TRBJ1-2, with TRBD1 as a possible D gene (6 bases). Trimming cost V 6 bases and J 5 bases, with 13 bases left between them. Germline CDR1 is LGHNT and CDR2 is FRNRAP. The CDR3 loop spans 13 amino acids. The CDR3 protein is CASGYGQFYGYTF. The CDR3 DNA is TGTGCTAGTGGATACGGACAGTTTTATGGCTACACCTTC.

V gene TRBV3-1 combines with J gene TRBJ2-5; the match to TRBD2 covers 7 bases. The CDR3 runs to 14 residues. Unmatched junction bases numbered 7, after V lost 4 bases and J lost 5 bases. The germline V gene has CDR1 LGHDT and CDR2 YNNKEL (reference sequence). The CDR3 DNA reads TGTGCCAGCAGCCCACTAGCGATTGGGGAGACCCAGTACTTC. Amino acid sequence: CASSPLAIGETQYF.